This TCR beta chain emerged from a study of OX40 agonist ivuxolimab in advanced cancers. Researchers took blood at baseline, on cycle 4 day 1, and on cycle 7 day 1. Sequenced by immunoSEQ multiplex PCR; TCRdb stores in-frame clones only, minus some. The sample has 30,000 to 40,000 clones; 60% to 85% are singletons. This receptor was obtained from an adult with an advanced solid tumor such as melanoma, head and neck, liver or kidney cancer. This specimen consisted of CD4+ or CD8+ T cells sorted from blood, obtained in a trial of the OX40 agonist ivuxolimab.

The CDR3 coding sequence is TGTGCCAGCAGTTACCACGCTACCCTCTCCTACGAGCAGTACTTC. It yields the protein CASSYHATLSYEQYF. The V call is TRBV6-5, the J call TRBJ2-7; D remains unclear. V dropped 2 bases and J dropped 0 bases, with 11 bases sitting between them. Germline values: CDR1 MNHEY, CDR2 SVGAGI. The CDR3 consists of 15 residues.